This T cell receptor (beta chain) stems from a study of blood T cells in healthy people across ages. V shed 6 bases and J 6 bases; nucleotides not matched to a gene: 11. Germline V CDR1 and CDR2: DFQATT, SNEGSKA (reference sequence). This CDR3 is built from 14 residues. Next came a second PCR, run for about 7 to 12 cycles, which used a sample-barcoded 5' primer along with a J-beta primer mix. Each cDNA molecule, via a template-switch adaptor with 12 random nucleotides, was tagged. Paired-end reads containing CDR3 totaled no fewer than 2.5 million for each sample. TCRdb re-analysed the 5' RACE reads in MiXCR, keeping a single row per CDR3 protein. Of around 1,800,000 distinct CDR3 sequences in the sample, roughly two fifths were seen once. RNA extraction gave at least 6 micrograms of total RNA per sample. Remarks on this clonotype: Its antigen is not identified.

Study observations and caveats: Researchers judged that diversity estimates from one million T cells fell short of true values.

The sequence was collected from a human donor in good health. V and J are TRBV20-1 and TRBJ2-1; 7 bases align to TRBD1. The sequenced material came from blood. The CDR3 sequence is CSAKLSGQSNEQFF. As DNA, the CDR3 is TGCAGTGCCAAATTGTCGGGACAGAGCAATGAGCAGTTCTTC.